This T cell receptor beta chain came from a study of T cell responses to AZD1222 COVID-19 vaccine. Germline loops: CDR1 SGHKS, CDR2 YYEKEE (reference sequence). Trimming took off 3 bases at V and 4 bases at J, with 14 bases between the two ends. The CDR3 totals 15 residues. Only in-frame clones appear in the TCRdb table, and some are missing; sequencing was by immunoSEQ multiplex PCR. Counted here are some 180,000 clones, around 90% occurring once; the ten biggest clones make up around 3.6%. Study outcomes and limitations: White British donors predominated, females outnumbered males, and clonal diversity was possibly underestimated. Seropositivity was recorded at baseline in only six AZD1222 recipients. The peak T cell response came first, and repertoires were sampled only after it. Spike-specific TCR breadth and depth rose after two AZD1222 doses.

With respect to this clone: Its antigen is undetermined.

This sequence originates from an adult who received the MenACWY meningococcal vaccine as a control. This rearrangement joins TRBV5-5 to TRBJ1-3; D call uncertain. Source: peripheral blood, taken 28 days after the second dose of the MenACWY control vaccine. The CDR3 spells CASSSVSGRGNTIYF. In nucleotides, the CDR3 is TGTGCCAGCAGCTCCGTGTCCGGGAGGGGAAACACCATATATTTT.